Here is one TCR beta chain with its context. Its matching antigen is unknown. V gave up 4 bases and J gave up 5 bases, with 20 bases separating them. CDR1 PRHDT and CDR2 FYEKMQ come from the germline V gene (reference sequence). The CDR3 has 16 amino acids. The data originate from a study of OX40 agonist ivuxolimab in advanced cancers. Sequencing used immunoSEQ multiplex PCR; TCRdb keeps in-frame clones, though not all of them. The profile covers around 49,000 clones, with about four fifths appearing a single time and over 14% taken by the ten largest. Study outcomes and limitations: Also present in some nonresponders was a low level of normalized T-cell clonal expansion.

This sample comprised CD4+ or CD8+ T cells sorted from blood, obtained in a trial of the OX40 agonist ivuxolimab. The clonotype comes from an adult with an advanced solid tumor such as melanoma, head and neck, liver or kidney cancer. J is TRBJ2-5 and V is TRBV13, with TRBD2 as a possible D gene (6 bases). CDR3 amino acids: CASSSPRQAGWETQYF. In nucleotides, the CDR3 is TGTGCCAGCAGCTCACCCCGCCAGGCGGGATGGGAGACCCAGTACTTC.